A few counts support the clone carrying this T cell receptor beta chain. Its antigen is currently unknown. Only in-frame clones appear in the TCRdb table, and some are missing; sequencing was by immunoSEQ multiplex PCR. Counted here are about 310,000 clones, roughly 87% occurring once; the ten biggest clones make up around 0.88%. This sample stems from a study of cytomegalovirus exposure and HLA in healthy donors. General study findings and limits: The study labeled 150 to 200 TCR beta chains cytomegalovirus-associated.

Germline assignment: CDR1 LNHDA and CDR2 SQIVND (reference sequence). The CDR3 is 16 amino acids. V shed 4 bases and J shed 2 bases, with 17 bases lying between them. The sequencing sample was made of PBMCs. The TCR comes from a man aged 25 to 45 in good health and CMV-seronegative. The chain has TRBV19 and TRBJ1-2, with a possible D match to TRBD1 (5 bases). This CDR3 is CASSTWQGGRNYGYTF. CDR3 nucleotide sequence: TGTGCCAGTAGTACGTGGCAGGGAGGCCGGAACTATGGCTACACCTTC.